The sequence of this TCR beta chain was determined in a study of shared clonotypes between healthy human individuals. Notes on the study in general: Sequencing of the sorted subsets was shown by rarefaction to be incomplete despite large depth.

The germline V and J ends were trimmed by 1 base and 1 base, with 14 bases remaining between them. This CDR3 comprises 17 residues. Germline values: CDR1 LNHNV, CDR2 YYDKDF (reference sequence). In the original analysis: In the immunoSEQ data, sequences were junction-only and lacked quality scores, so filtering differed. Using immunoSEQ multiplex PCR, the repertoire was profiled, and TCRdb retains in-frame clones only, with some absent. V and J calls and clone size come straight from that table; D and trimming were deduced from the DNA. The profile shows under 1,900,000 clones, 98% of them singletons. This clone occurred once. No antigen is known for it.

Sequenced material: naive CD4+ T cells sorted from blood. Documented subset: CD45RA+ positively selected. The sequence was obtained from a man younger than 40 in good health. The V and J genes are TRBV15 and TRBJ1-5; no clear D. The CDR3 loop reads CATSRVPWRASNQPQHF. The CDR3 nucleotides read TGTGCCACCAGCAGAGTCCCCTGGCGAGCGAGCAATCAGCCCCAGCATTTT.